This T cell receptor beta chain was identified in a study of shared clonotypes between healthy human individuals (dated by TCRdb to the early 2020s). About the study as a whole: A few men and a couple of women, aged 18 to 49 years, made up the cohort. For each donor, three plates each were used for CD4 naive and CD4 memory, two plates were used for CD8 naive, and one plate was used for CD8 memory. To estimate repertoire size and how much clonotype sharing occurs between individuals, the study deeply sequenced the blood TCR repertoires of about 5 healthy adults. Different laboratories and diverse techniques were used to prepare libraries and sequence TCR repertoires, to increase sequencing depth and limit assay-specific biases. Leukapheresis yielded between about 0.85 and 10 billion PBMCs per donor.

V lost 6 bases and J lost 6 bases; the stretch between them is 16 bases long. The germline V gene gives CDR1 as MNHEY and CDR2 as SVGAGI. Taken from cysteine to phenylalanine, the CDR3 has 14 residues. This entry keeps only the CDR3 DNA: 42 bases, framed from base 1. Healthy HIV-negative adults with no recently reported acute infections or vaccinations were included as donors. Only Caucasian adults living in Nashville, Tennessee, USA were represented among the donors. Magnetic negative selection was used to enrich CD4+ T cells, after which naive cells were positively selected on CD45RA and the negative fraction became the memory subset. Blood was collected by leukapheresis, and PBMCs were isolated by Ficoll-Histopaque density gradient centrifugation and then cryopreserved in liquid nitrogen vapor phase. Analytical flow cytometry was used to check the purity and quantity of each magnetically sorted T cell population. From each sorted fraction, genomic DNA was isolated and quantified by UV absorbance on a Nanodrop 2000c.

Concerning this clone: No cognate antigen has been identified for it. Nothing much larger sits one base from this clone, and base qualities are not available.

Using the deep immunoSEQ assay, TCR CDR3 regions were amplified from genomic DNA by multiplex PCR. Genomic DNA extracted from each cell subset was distributed evenly over all wells of several immunoSEQ 96-well plates, and each plate served as one replicate. For sorted subsets, each replicate PCR was loaded with about 0.2 ug genomic DNA, equivalent to approximately 33,000 T cell genomes. Purified libraries were quantified with a Qubit 3.0 fluorometer, sized on a Bioanalyzer 2100, and re-quantified with the KAPA Library Quantification kit. Every immunoSEQ 96-well plate was sequenced on a dedicated single-read 150-cycle Illumina NextSeq 550 flow cell. The paper's processing steps were these. Because only junctional sequences without quality scores were contained in the immunoSEQ output, filtering matching that applied to full-length reads could not be performed. To assign V/J genes and CDR3, sequences were annotated using PyIR, a Python wrapper for IgBLAST v1.9, with IMGT germline references. Reads were removed for weak V/J assignments (E-value above 1e-6), missing CDR3, stop codons, out-of-frame junctions, or ambiguous translated residues. A V3J clonotype was defined by an identical inferred V gene, J gene, and CDR3 amino acid sequence. Percentage overlap between repertoires was calculated by dividing the number of shared unique clonotypes by the size of the smaller repertoire. Repertoire richness was assessed with RTK rarefaction, the Chao1 estimator, and Recon v2.1 estimates of unobserved clonotypes. For all TCRbeta clonotypes obtained by the gDNA method from several donors, generation probabilities were computed with OLGA. The clones in this table, taken by TCRdb from immuneACCESS, are in-frame only. Not every clone is retained; where verified, under half of the shortfall comes from an unresolved V gene, and the cause of the rest is unknown. That table supplies the V and J calls and clone size; D and trimming were determined from the DNA. A total of over 2 million clones appear in this sample, about 90% of them only once. Jointly, the top ten make up approximately 0.39% of the sample.

Study-level results and caveats: Even with the large sequencing depth, rarefaction of the sorted-subset datasets indicated that sequencing was incomplete. The small number of donors limited the genetic and exposure-history diversity represented. Roughly 5% of naive CD4, 3.5% of naive CD8, approximately 2% of memory CD4, and about 0.4% of memory CD8 clonotypes were shared across a few donors. Compared with non-shared clonotypes, the clonotypes found in all four sorted-subset donors had higher generation probabilities. Larger estimated clonotype richness was generally found for naive subsets than for memory subsets. Based on pairwise subsampling, the degree of clonotype sharing among donors was expected to be affected by sequencing depth. Sampling was limited to blood, and TCR repertoires in tissue likely differ from TCR repertoires in blood.

This sequence was found in a young man in good health. Some clones in this sample may be carry-over from other donors' samples. Sequencing was performed on naive CD4+ T cells from PBMCs. The meaning of the sample's cell subset or site label: CD45RA+ positively selected. The chain employs TRBV6-5 and TRBJ2-3; the D segment could be TRBD2, given 7 matching bases. The CDR3 protein is CASRAPGGPDTQYF. At the DNA level, the sequence is TGTGCCAGCAGGGCCCCCGGGGGGCCCGATACGCAGTATTTT.